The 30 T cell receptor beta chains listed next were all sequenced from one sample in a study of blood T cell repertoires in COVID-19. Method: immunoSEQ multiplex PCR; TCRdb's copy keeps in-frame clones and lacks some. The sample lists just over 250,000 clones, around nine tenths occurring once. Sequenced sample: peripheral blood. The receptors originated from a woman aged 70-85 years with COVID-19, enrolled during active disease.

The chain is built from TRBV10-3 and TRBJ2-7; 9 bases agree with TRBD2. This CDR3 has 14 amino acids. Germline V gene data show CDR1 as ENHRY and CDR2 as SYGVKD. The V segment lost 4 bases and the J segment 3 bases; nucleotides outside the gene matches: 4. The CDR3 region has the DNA TGTGCCATCAGTGCATTGACTAGCGGCTACGAGCAGTACTTC. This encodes CAISALTSGYEQYF.

This CDR3 reads CASSRTGISYEQYF. The CDR3 DNA reads TGCGCCAGCAGCAGGACAGGGATCTCCTACGAGCAGTACTTC. This chain uses TRBV5-1 with TRBJ2-7; TRBD1 matches at 8 bases. The V gene end was trimmed by 4 bases and the J gene end by 0 bases; junction bases not matched to a gene: 3. Germline CDR1 is SGHRS and CDR2 is YFSETQ. The CDR3 runs 14 residues.

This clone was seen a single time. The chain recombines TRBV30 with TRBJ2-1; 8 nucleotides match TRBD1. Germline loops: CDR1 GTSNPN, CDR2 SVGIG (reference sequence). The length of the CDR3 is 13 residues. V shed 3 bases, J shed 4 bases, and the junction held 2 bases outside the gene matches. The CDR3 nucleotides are TGTGCCTGGAGGGGACAGGAATACAATGAGCAGTTCTTC. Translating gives CAWRGQEYNEQFF.

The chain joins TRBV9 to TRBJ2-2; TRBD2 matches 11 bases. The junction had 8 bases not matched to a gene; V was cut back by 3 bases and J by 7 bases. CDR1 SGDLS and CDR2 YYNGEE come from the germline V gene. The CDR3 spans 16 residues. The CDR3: CASSALTSGASGELFF. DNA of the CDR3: TGTGCCAGCAGCGCCCTGACTAGCGGGGCAAGCGGGGAGCTGTTTTTT.

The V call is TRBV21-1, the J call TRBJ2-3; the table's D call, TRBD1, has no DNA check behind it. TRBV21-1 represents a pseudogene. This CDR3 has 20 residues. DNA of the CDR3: TGTGCCAGCAGCAAAGTCTCCCCTTCCCGCAGGTCCCCGAGCACAGATACGCAGTATTTT. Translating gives CASSKVSPSRRSPSTDTQYF.

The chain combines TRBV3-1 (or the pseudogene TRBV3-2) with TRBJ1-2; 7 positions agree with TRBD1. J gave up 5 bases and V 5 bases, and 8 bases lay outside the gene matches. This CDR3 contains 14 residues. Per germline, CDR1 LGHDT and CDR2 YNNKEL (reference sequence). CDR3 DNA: TGTGCCAGCAGCTTCGGACAGGAATTATATGGCTACACCTTC. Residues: CASSFGQELYGYTF.

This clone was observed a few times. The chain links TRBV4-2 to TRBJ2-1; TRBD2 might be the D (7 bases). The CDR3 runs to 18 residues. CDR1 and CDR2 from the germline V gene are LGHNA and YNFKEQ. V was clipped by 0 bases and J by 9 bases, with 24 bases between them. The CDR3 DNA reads TGTGCCAGCAGCCAAGATGTGCAGCCCCGGGGGGCTGGCAGTGAGCAGTTCTTC. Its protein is CASSQDVQPRGAGSEQFF.

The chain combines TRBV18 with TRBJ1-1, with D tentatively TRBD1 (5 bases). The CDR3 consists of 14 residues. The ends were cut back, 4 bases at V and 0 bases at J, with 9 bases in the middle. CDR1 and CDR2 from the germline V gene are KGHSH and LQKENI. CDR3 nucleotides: TGTGCCAGCTCACGGGGAGGGGTGAACACTGAAGCTTTCTTT. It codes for CASSRGGVNTEAFF.

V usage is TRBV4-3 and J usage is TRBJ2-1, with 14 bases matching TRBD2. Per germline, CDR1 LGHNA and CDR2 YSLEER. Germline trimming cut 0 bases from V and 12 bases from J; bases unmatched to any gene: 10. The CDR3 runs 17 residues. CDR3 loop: CASSQDRGTSGRMGQFF. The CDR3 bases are TGCGCCAGCAGCCAAGATCGGGGGACTAGCGGGAGAATGGGGCAGTTCTTC.

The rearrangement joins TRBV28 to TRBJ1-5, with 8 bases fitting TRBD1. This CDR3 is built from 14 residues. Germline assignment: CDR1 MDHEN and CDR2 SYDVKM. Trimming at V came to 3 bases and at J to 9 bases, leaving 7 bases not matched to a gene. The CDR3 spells CASSLGQAGGPQHF. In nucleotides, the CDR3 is TGTGCCAGCAGTTTGGGACAGGCCGGGGGGCCCCAGCATTTT.

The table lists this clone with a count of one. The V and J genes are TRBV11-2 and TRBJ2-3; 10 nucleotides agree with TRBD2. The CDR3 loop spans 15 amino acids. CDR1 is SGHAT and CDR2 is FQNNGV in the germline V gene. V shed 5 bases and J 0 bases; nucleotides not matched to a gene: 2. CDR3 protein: CASSRSGRSTDTQYF. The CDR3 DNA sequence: TGTGCCAGCAGCCGTAGCGGGAGGAGCACAGATACGCAGTATTTT.

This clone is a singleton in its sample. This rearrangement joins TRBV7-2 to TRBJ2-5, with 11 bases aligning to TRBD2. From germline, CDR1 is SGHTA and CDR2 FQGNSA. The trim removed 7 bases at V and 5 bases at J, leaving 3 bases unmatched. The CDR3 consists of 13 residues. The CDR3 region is CASNLAGGETQYF. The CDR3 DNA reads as TGTGCCAGCAACCTAGCGGGGGGTGAGACCCAGTACTTC.

This CDR3 is CASSLWGATNTEAFF. The CDR3 DNA follows: TGTGCCAGCAGTTTATGGGGGGCGACGAACACTGAAGCTTTCTTT. V usage is TRBV28 and J usage is TRBJ1-1, with D perhaps matching TRBD1 (6 bases). Germline CDR1 is MDHEN and CDR2 is SYDVKM. Trimming pared 0 bases from V and 1 base from J, leaving 9 bases between. There are 15 residues in the CDR3.

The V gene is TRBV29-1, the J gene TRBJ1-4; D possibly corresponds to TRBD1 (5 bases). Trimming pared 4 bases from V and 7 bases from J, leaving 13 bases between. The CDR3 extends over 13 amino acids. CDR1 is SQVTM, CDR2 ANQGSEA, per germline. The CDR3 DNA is TGCAGCGTTGTCGTGGGGCTGCGTGAAAAACTGTTTTTT. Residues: CSVVVGLREKLFF.

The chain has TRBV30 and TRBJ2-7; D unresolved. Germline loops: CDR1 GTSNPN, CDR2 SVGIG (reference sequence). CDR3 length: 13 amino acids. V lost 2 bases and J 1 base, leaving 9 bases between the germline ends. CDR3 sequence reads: CAWSIRSSYEQYF. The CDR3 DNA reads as TGTGCCTGGAGTATACGGAGTTCCTACGAGCAGTACTTC.

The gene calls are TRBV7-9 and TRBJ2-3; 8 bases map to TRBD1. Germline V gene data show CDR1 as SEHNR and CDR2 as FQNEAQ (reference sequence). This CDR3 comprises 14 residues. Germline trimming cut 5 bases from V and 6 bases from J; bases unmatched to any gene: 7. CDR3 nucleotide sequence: TGTGCCAGCAGCCGAGGACAGGGTTGGGATACGCAGTATTTT. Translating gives CASSRGQGWDTQYF.

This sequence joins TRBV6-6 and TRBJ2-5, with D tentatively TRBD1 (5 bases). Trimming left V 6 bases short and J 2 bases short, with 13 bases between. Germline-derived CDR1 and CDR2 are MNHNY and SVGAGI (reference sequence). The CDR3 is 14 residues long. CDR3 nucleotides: TGTGCCAGCAGCCCTCTGGGGCAGCAAGAGACCCAGTACTTC. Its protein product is CASSPLGQQETQYF.

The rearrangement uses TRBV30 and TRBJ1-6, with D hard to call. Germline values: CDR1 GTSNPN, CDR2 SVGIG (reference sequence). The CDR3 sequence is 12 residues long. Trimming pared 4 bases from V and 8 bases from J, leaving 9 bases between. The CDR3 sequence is CAWTGGDSPLHF. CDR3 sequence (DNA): TGTGCCTGGACTGGCGGGGATTCACCCCTCCACTTT.

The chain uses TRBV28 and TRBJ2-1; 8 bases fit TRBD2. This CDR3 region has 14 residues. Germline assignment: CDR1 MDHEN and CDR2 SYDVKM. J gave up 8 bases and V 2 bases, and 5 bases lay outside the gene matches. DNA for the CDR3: TGTGCCAGCAGTTTACGGCGGGAGGCATATGAGCAGTTCTTC. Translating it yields CASSLRREAYEQFF.

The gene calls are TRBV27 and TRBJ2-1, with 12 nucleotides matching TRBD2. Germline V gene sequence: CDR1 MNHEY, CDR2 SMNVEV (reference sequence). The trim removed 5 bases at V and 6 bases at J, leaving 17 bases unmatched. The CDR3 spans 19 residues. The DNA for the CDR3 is TGTGCCAGCAGTCCTCGAGTGGGGAGACTAGCGGGAGTACGCAATGAGCAGTTCTTC. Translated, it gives CASSPRVGRLAGVRNEQFF.

The CDR3 region has the DNA TGTGCCAGCAGTTTAGGGACTAGCGGGAAACTTTACCGATTCAATGAGCAGTTCTTC. It is translated as CASSLGTSGKLYRFNEQFF. The chain combines TRBV28 with TRBJ2-1; the match to TRBD2 covers 13 bases. CDR1 MDHEN and CDR2 SYDVKM come from the germline V gene. The CDR3 spans 19 residues. V lost 2 bases, J lost 6 bases, and 13 bases stayed unmatched.

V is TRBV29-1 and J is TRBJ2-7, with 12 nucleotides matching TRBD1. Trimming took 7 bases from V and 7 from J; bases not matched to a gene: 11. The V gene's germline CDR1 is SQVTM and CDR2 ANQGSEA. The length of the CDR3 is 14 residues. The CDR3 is CSAQPGQGAREQYF. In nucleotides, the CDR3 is TGCAGCGCCCAGCCGGGACAGGGGGCGCGAGAGCAGTACTTC.

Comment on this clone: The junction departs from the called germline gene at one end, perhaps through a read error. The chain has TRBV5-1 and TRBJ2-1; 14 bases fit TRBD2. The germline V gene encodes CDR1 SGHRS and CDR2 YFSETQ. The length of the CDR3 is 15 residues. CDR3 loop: CASSPGLAGVVEPIF. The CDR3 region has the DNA TGCGCCAGCTCGCCGGGACTAGCGGGAGTTGTTGAGCCGATCTTC.

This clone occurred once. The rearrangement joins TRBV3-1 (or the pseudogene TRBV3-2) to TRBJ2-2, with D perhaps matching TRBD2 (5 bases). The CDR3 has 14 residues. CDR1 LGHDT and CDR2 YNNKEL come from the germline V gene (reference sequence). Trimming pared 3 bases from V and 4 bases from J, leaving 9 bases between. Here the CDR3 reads CASSHKGATGELFF. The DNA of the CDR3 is TGTGCCAGCAGCCATAAGGGAGCCACCGGGGAGCTGTTTTTT.

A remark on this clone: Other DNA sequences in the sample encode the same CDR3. CDR3 DNA sequence: TGCGCCAGCAGCTTGACAGATTCTGGAAACACCATATATTTT. Translating it yields CASSLTDSGNTIYF. The chain links TRBV5-1 to TRBJ1-3; no clear D. Germline V CDR1 and CDR2: SGHRS, YFSETQ. Trimming took 1 base from V and 1 from J, leaving 6 bases between them. The CDR3 has 14 amino acids.

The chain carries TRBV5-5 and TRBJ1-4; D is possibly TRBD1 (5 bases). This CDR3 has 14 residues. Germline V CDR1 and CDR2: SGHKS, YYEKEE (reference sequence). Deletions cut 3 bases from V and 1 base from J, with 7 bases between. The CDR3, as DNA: TGTGCCAGCAGCTCGACAGTAACTAATGAAAAACTGTTTTTT. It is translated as CASSSTVTNEKLFF.

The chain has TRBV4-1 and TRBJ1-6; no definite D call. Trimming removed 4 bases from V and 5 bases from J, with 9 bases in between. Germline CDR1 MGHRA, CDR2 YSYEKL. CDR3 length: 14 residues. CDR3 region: CASSLGSDNSPLHF. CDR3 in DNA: TGCGCCAGCAGCCTTGGGAGTGATAATTCACCCCTCCACTTT.

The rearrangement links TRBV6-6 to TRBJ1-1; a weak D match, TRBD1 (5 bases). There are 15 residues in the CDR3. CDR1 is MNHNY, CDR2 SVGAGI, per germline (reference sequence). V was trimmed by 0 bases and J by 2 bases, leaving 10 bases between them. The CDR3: CASSYSFRGNTEAFF. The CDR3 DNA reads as TGTGCCAGCAGTTACTCGTTTAGGGGAAACACTGAAGCTTTCTTT.

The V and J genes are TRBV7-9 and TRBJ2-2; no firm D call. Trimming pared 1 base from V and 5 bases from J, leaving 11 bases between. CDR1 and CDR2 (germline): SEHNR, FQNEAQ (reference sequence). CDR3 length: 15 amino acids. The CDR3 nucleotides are TGTGCCAGCAGCTTAGTTACTCATCCGACCGGGGAGCTGTTTTTT. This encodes CASSLVTHPTGELFF.

CDR3 sequence: CASSLGNSRTEAFF. In DNA form, the CDR3 reads TGCGCCAGCAGCTTGGGAAATAGCAGAACTGAAGCTTTCTTT. The chain joins TRBV5-1 to TRBJ1-1; unclear D gene. The V gene's germline CDR1 is SGHRS and CDR2 YFSETQ. The CDR3 contains 14 residues. Trimming removed 0 bases from V and 5 bases from J, with 11 bases in between.